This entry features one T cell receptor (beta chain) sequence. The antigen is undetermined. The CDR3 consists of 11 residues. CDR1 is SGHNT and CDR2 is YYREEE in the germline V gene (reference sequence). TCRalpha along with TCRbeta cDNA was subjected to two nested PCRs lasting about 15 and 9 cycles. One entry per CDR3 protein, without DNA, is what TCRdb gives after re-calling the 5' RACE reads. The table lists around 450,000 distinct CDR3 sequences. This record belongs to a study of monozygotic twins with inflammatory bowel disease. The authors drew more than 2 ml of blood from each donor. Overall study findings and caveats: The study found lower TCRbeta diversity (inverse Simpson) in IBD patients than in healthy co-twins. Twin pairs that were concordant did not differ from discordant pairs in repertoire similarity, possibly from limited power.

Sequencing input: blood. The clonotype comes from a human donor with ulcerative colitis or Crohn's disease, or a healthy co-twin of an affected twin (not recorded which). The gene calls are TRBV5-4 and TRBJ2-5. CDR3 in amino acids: CVSSLAETQYF.